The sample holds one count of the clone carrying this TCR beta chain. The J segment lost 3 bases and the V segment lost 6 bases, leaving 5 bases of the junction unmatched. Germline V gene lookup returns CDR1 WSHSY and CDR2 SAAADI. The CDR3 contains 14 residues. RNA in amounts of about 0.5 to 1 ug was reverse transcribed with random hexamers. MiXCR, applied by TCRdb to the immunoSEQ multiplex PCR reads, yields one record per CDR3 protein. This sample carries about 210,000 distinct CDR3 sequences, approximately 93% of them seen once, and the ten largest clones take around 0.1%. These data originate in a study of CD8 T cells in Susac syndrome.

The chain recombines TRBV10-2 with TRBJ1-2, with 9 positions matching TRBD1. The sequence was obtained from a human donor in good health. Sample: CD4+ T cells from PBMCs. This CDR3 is CASRPGQGYYGYTF. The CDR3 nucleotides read TGCGCCAGCAGACCGGGACAGGGTTACTATGGCTACACCTTC.